The clone carrying this T cell receptor beta chain appeared a few times. The antigen remains undetermined. Regions amplified from RNA transcripts were the TCR beta CDR3 regions. A first-round RT-PCR of the TCR CDR3 used the HTBI primer set. TCRdb reprocessed the multiplex PCR reads with MiXCR, giving one entry per CDR3 protein. This table holds 650,000 to 750,000 distinct CDR3 sequences, approximately 15% found once. The data derive from a study of T cells in Graves' hyperthyroidism and ophthalmopathy. Study conclusions and caveats: Most thyroid clonotypes expanded above 0.001 appeared in blood too. The model predicted ophthalmopathy a median approximately 6.3 months before onset.

The CDR3 spans 19 residues. V gave up 5 bases and J gave up 2 bases; unmatched junction bases: 19. Looked up from germline, CDR1 is SGHVS and CDR2 is FNYEAQ. The sequenced sample was blood. The source is a young woman with Graves' hyperthyroidism. V gene TRBV7-6 combines with J gene TRBJ2-3; 7 bases fit TRBD2. CDR3 in DNA: TGTGCCAGCAGCCCCTCACAGCGGGGCACCGATTTCTCCACAGATACGCAGTATTTT. Its translation: CASSPSQRGTDFSTDTQYF. Combining the CDR3 with reference TRBV7-6 and TRBJ2-3 gives the whole variable domain GAGVSQSPRYKVTKRGQDVALRCDPISGHVSLYWYRQALGQGPEFLTYFNYEAQQDKSGLPNDRFSAERPEGSISTLTIQRTEQRDSAMYRCASSPSQRGTDFSTDTQYFGPGTRLTVL.